The present T cell receptor (beta chain) was sequenced within a study of cytotoxic CD8 clonotypes in ibrutinib-treated CLL. Whole-study context: Among patients, about 25 responded partially and 2 completely; around 14 then stayed remitted and approximately twelve progressed after median approximately 70 months. Notes on the study in general: Public clonotypes showed up rarely, and on treatment they shrank or held steady. Samples from sustained-remission and progressing patients were taken at different times. Relative to age-matched healthy donors, clonality at baseline was higher, and it tracked circulating CD8+ T-cell counts.

The CDR3 is made up of 13 amino acids. CDR1 is SGHTA and CDR2 is FQGNSA in the germline V gene. V lost 2 bases to trimming and J lost 5 bases, with 7 bases between them. Clones were read by immunoSEQ multiplex PCR, and TCRdb kept only the in-frame ones, dropping some. The sample yields 110,000 to 150,000 clones, 79% seen once. Points on this clone: Its antigen is not known.

The gene calls are TRBV7-2 and TRBJ2-1; unclear D gene. This receptor was taken from a human donor with chronic lymphocytic leukemia. Sequencing used PBMCs, obtained after 12 months of ibrutinib treatment. CDR3 nucleotide sequence: TGTGCCAGCAGCTTAACAGTAAACAATGAGCAGTTCTTC. Residues: CASSLTVNNEQFF.